The entry below describes one T cell receptor beta chain. This clone was counted once. Its antigen is still unknown. Base qualities are not recorded, but no much larger clone differs from it by a single base. TCRbeta CDR3 regions were amplified from genomic DNA using the immunoSEQ Assay, a bias-controlled multiplex PCR. In the paper's pipeline: Within the assay, amplification of reference gene primers was used to estimate how many nucleated cells each sample contained. To quantify the absolute abundance of each unique TCRbeta CDR3 rearrangement, sequence reads were collapsed and filtered. Productive Simpson clonality was computed per sample as the square root of Simpson's diversity index over productive rearrangements. Sourced from immuneACCESS, this table was stored by TCRdb with only in-frame sequences that have V and J called. A share of the clones is absent; for the studies checked, an unresolved V gene accounts for under half, and the remainder has no known explanation. V and J calls and clone size are copied from that table; D and trimming were computed from the DNA. The table for this sample lists about 73,000 clones; more than 65% of them were counted only once. Jointly, the top ten make up approximately 29% of the sample.

The junction shows trimming of 0 bases on V and 3 bases on J, plus 7 bases between the germline ends. The germline V gene (reference sequence) provides CDR1 SGHNT and CDR2 YYREEE. Counted from cysteine to phenylalanine, this CDR3 has 13 amino acids. Of all the DNA, just the CDR3 is kept, 39 bases in frame from base 1. The data originate from a study of blood T cell repertoires in COVID-19 (dated by TCRdb to 2020 to 2022). In terms of the full investigation: The collaborator samples originated in the United States, Italy and Spain and spanned the acute and convalescent phases of COVID-19. Where available, HLA class I and class II types were taken from metadata supplied by the sample provider and were not determined by assay-based typing. Nearly every sample came with metadata listing a de-identified subject ID, COVID-19 status, age in years and sex. The repertoires were released in a freely available public database meant as a resource for research on the immune response to SARS-CoV-2. Deeply sampled blood TCRbeta repertoires from subjects exposed to, actively infected with, or recovered from COVID-19 were included in the dataset. The material from the prospective study consisted of cDNA or gDNA derived from T cells, B-cell-depleted T cells, or PBMCs. Samples were obtained from the ongoing ImmuneRACE study (first 160 participants) and from 1,000 to 1,500 subjects provided by 6 global collaborators. The study at large found these results: The quantity of clinical and demographic metadata differed by source and by participant and was supplied without curation.

Whole blood was collected in K2EDTA tubes by collaborating institutions according to the institutions' own protocols. For TCRbeta analysis, collaborators shipped samples in one of three forms: frozen whole blood, isolated PBMCs, or DNA extracted from either of those sample types. The sample consisted of peripheral blood. This sequence uses TRBV5-4 and TRBJ2-7, with TRBD1 as a weak D call on 6 bases. This clonotype originated in a human donor in a cohort sampled during active COVID-19. CDR3 sequence: CASSLGQDYEQYF. The nucleotide sequence reads TGTGCCAGCAGCTTGGGACAGGACTACGAGCAGTACTTC.